This T cell receptor beta chain came from a study of blood T cells in healthy people across ages. A sample-barcoded 5' primer and a J-beta primer mix were used in a second PCR of about 7 to 12 cycles. TCRdb fed the 5' RACE reads into MiXCR, producing one record per CDR3 protein. The profile shows about 640,000 distinct CDR3 sequences, under 65% of them singletons. Sequenced input: blood. The clonotype comes from a man in his 60s in good health.

As DNA, the CDR3 is TGCGCCAGCAGCGGTGGGGCTAACCACTACAATGAGCAGTTCTTC. As protein: CASSGGANHYNEQFF. This chain joins TRBV5-1 and TRBJ2-1; D is perhaps TRBD1 (5 bases). The CDR3 is made up of 15 amino acids. V lost 4 bases to trimming and J lost 3 bases, with 14 bases between them. Germline CDR1 SGHRS, CDR2 YFSETQ.